This T cell receptor (beta chain) was sequenced for a study of shared clonotypes between healthy human individuals. In regard to this clone: The target antigen is unknown.

Profiled with immunoSEQ multiplex PCR; TCRdb holds only in-frame clones, not every one. In the table there are about 2.1 million clones, roughly 91% of which are singletons. Study outcomes and limitations: Among the subsets, naive ones generally showed larger estimated richness than memory ones.

The CDR3 loop spans 14 amino acids. CDR1 and CDR2 from the germline V gene are SGHDT and YYEEEE. Trimming left V 4 bases short and J 6 bases short, with 16 bases between. CD45RO-negative CD8 cells positively selected for CCR7 made up the naive population, which excluded terminally differentiated effector memory CD45RA+ cells. Specimen: naive CD8+ T cells from PBMCs. The source is a man aged 18-30 years in good health. Some clones in this sample may be carry-over from other donors' samples. This rearrangement joins TRBV5-6 to TRBJ1-2; D perhaps matches TRBD1 (6 bases). The CDR3 nucleotides read TGTGCCAGCAGCCTAATGGCAGGGGCGGATGGCTACACCTTC. Protein product: CASSLMAGADGYTF.